This T cell receptor (beta chain) is drawn from a study of blood T cell repertoires in COVID-19. Overall study context: Both acute and convalescent COVID-19 samples were obtained from the United States, Italy and Spain. T cells, B-cell-depleted T cells, or PBMCs provided the cDNA or gDNA that served as material.

The CDR3 runs 11 residues. The V end lost 1 base, the J end lost 9 bases, and 7 bases lay between the germline ends. Per germline, CDR1 GTSNPN and CDR2 SVGIG (reference sequence). Enrollment of patients from Seattle took place during active infection, with longitudinal follow-up. The data were produced by immunoSEQ multiplex PCR, yet TCRdb's version contains in-frame clones alone and is incomplete. This sample yields approximately 50,000 clones, of which 82% are seen a single time; around 10% belongs to the top ten. The sample was peripheral blood. V and J are TRBV30 and TRBJ2-1; possibly TRBD1 for D (5 bases). This sequence originates from a man older than 75 with COVID-19, enrolled during active disease. The CDR3 protein is CAWSGGIEQFF. The CDR3 DNA sequence: TGTGCCTGGAGTGGGGGCATTGAGCAGTTCTTC. Supplemented by reference TRBV30 and TRBJ2-1, the full variable domain reads SQTIHQWPATLVQPVGSPLSLECTVEGTSNPNLYWYRQAAGRGLQLLFYSVGIGQISSEVPQNLSASRPQDRQFILSSKKLLLSDSGFYLCAWSGGIEQFFGPGTRLTVL.